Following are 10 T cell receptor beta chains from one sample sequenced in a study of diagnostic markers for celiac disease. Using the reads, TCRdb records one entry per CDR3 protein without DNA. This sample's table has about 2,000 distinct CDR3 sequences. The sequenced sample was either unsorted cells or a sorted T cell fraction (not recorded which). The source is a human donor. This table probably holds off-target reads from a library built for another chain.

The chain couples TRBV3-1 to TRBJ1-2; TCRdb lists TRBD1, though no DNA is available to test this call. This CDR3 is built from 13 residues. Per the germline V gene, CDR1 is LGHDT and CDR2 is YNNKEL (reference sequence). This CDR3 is CASSRDRIGGYTF.

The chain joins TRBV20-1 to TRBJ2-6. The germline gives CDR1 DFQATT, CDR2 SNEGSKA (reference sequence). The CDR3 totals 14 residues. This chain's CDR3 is CSARTDSGANVLTF.

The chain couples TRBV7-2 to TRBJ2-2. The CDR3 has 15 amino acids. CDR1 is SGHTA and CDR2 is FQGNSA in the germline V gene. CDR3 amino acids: CASSLSSTPAGELFF.

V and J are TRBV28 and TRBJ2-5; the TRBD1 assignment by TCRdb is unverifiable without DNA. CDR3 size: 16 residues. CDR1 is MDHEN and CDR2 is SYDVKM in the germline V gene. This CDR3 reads CASSSPQRRGKETQYF. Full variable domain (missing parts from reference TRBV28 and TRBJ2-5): DVKVTQSSRYLVKRTGEKVFLECVQDMDHENMFWYRQDPGLGLRLIYFSYDVKMKEKGDIPEGYSVSREKKERFSLILESASTNQTSMYLCASSSPQRRGKETQYFGPGTRLLVL.

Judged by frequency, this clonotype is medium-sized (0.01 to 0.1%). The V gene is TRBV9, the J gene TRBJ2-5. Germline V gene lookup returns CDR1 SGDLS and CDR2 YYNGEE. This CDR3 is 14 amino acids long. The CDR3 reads CASSPRMGQETQYF.

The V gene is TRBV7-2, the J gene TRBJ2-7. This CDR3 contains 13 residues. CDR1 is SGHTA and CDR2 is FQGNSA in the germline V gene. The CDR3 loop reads CASRSGRSYEQYF.

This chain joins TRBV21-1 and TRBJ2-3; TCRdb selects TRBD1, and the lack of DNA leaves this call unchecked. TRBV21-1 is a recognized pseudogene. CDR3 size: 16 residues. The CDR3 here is CASSKERGVSTDTQYF.

The CDR3 sequence is CASSLSGNYGYTF. This chain uses TRBV5-1 with TRBJ1-2; TCRdb names TRBD1, which stays unverified in the absence of DNA. The germline V gene encodes CDR1 SGHRS and CDR2 YFSETQ. The CDR3 sequence is 13 residues long.

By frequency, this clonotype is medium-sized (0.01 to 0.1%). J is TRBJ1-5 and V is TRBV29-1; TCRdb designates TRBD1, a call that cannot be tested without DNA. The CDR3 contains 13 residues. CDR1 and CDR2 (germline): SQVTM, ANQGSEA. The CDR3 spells CSVGREYGQPQHF.

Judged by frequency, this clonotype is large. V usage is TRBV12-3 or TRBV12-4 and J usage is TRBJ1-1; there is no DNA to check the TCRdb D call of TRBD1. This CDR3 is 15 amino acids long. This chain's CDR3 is CASSQGRRGNTEAFF.